This record covers a single T cell receptor (beta chain). Assay: immunoSEQ multiplex PCR; the TCRdb copy retains only in-frame clones and omits some. The sample yields 350,000 to 450,000 clones, around 91% seen once. One Seattle source followed patients from active infection through their disease course. The CDR3 totals 12 residues. Germline V lookup: CDR1 MGHRA, CDR2 YSYEKL. Deletions cut 2 bases from V and 7 bases from J, with 5 bases between. This record belongs to a study of blood T cell repertoires in COVID-19. Study-level information: The United States, Italy and Spain provided the acute and convalescent COVID-19 samples. T cells, B-cell-depleted T cells, or PBMCs provided the cDNA or gDNA that served as material.

This sequence was found in a woman in her forties with COVID-19, enrolled during active disease. The sequenced material came from peripheral blood. The V gene is TRBV4-1, the J gene TRBJ1-4; D ambiguous. CDR3 residues: CASSQTLEKLFF. The CDR3 DNA sequence: TGCGCCAGCAGCCAAACTCTTGAAAAACTGTTTTTT.